The TCR beta chain described here comes from a study of cytomegalovirus exposure and HLA in healthy donors (dated by TCRdb to 2016 to 2017). About the investigation overall: In an earlier analysis of approximately 640 of the donors, approximately 300 Gb of sequence data and 95 million to 130 million unique TCR beta sequences from roughly 200 million T cells were reported. Roughly 290 gigabases of sequencing data and roughly 80 million unique TCR sequences made up an early release that covered approximately 620 HLA-typed donors. Among the roughly 430 genotyped donors, 75% to 90% belonged to the genetic ancestry cluster associated with self-reported Caucasian donors. The study aimed to test whether cataloging public T cell receptors could reveal signatures of past pathogen exposure. The T cell repertoires of 700 or so subjects were profiled by immunosequencing and related to cytomegalovirus serostatus. Besides the first cohort of around 700 subjects, a separate validation cohort made up of around 120 different subjects was used. To predict cytomegalovirus infection status, the study brought together high-throughput TCR immunosequencing, statistical association of individual TCRs with disease status, and machine learning. A later analysis re-examined previously published TCR beta repertoires from 500 to 700 donors and added high-resolution HLA genotyping to investigate patterns of TCR occurrence. Rather than drawing on any new phenotypic data, the later analysis identified candidate immune exposures from TCR beta sequences and the way those sequences occurred across donors. To decide whether each TCR beta V gene segment behaved as functional or pseudogenic, an earlier analysis of approximately 590 of the donors relied on high-throughput TCR beta sequencing. Donor age, sex, ethnicity and CMV serostatus were compiled alongside the repertoire data. A later genetic analysis used genome-wide SNP genotypes for about three fifths of the 666 donors, treating that subset as a discovery cohort. Every discovery cohort repertoire had been produced on one sequencing platform. Class I and class II HLA loci were covered by the typing at four-digit resolution. Typing coverage differed by locus: A, B, C, DRB1 and DQB1 were typed in roughly 620-630 donors, DQA1 in 522, DPA1 in 600 to 610, and DPB1 in roughly 470. A handful of DR-DQ haplotypes were handled as single units for association and clustering because linkage in the cohort was strong. Across some 400 genotyped donors of the cohort, an average of approximately 240,000 unique TCR beta nucleotide sequences per donor were sequenced, and about a sixth of those sequences were non-productive.

The V and J ends are trimmed by 1 base and 4 bases, leaving 4 bases between them. The CDR3 runs 12 residues from the cysteine to the phenylalanine. Kept here is only the CDR3 DNA, which spans 36 bases and is read in frame from base 1. According to the germline V gene (reference sequence), CDR1 reads SEHNR and CDR2 reads FQNEAQ. The study at large found these results: In a later genetic analysis, a missense DCLRE1C variant was associated with V-gene and J-gene trimming of TCR beta chains, and the association was replicated in an independent cohort. A later analysis found that TCR association rates varied across HLA loci, with DRB1 alleles showing the most associated TCRs and HLA-C alleles the fewest. In a later analysis, HLA-associated TCR beta chains showed more clonal expansion and lower generation probabilities than non-associated chains that were equally common. For the cohort, immune exposure information was limited to CMV serostatus. Compared with the roughly 670-donor mean, donors in an Asian-associated ancestry cluster had fewer N-insertions in productive TCRs, according to a later genetic analysis. Three of the identified cytomegalovirus-associated TCR beta chains were confirmed in vitro to be specific for cytomegalovirus antigens. Correlated functional status among segregating V segments might be attributable to linkage disequilibrium, but an unknown experimental factor could not be ruled out. Some 15 rarely observed V segments, including chromosome 9 orphons, were excluded from the earlier analysis of a few hundred of the donors because counts were too low. In an earlier analysis of 587 of the donors, most TCR beta V segments appeared in productive rearrangements about 90% or about 30% of the time, broadly matching IMGT annotations. Because HLA typing was missing for some donors at each locus, association tests included only the typed subset. A total of some 180 TCR beta chains were listed by the study as associated with cytomegalovirus. Sequencing depth was assumed to be roughly uniform across donors in the presence/absence analyses, though that assumption may not hold. In both the original and validation cohorts, the classifier was reported to diagnose cytomegalovirus status with high specificity and sensitivity. The authors suggested that the approach could potentially be extended to other disease states and immunological phenotypes. At a false discovery rate of 0.05, a later analysis linked under 20,000 TCR beta sequences to specific HLA alleles. When HLA alleles, especially DR and DQ, strongly co-occurred, attributing TCR associations to individual alleles was difficult. A later analysis reported that several top co-occurrence clusters appeared linked to parvovirus B19, influenza, CMV and Epstein-Barr virus. A further reported finding was that TCR beta sequences accurately predicted the HLA-A and HLA-B alleles for most subjects in the first cohort. According to a later analysis, most CMV-associated TCR beta chains appeared to be HLA-restricted, and the HLA associations seemed to be driven largely by CMV exposure. Most TCR sequences were seen in very few donors, while some public TCRs were found in many individuals. Only TCR beta chains were sequenced in this cohort, and the absence of alpha or paired-chain data limited detectable features. A cluster of highly shared sequence variants was judged likely to be a technical artifact of the sequencing pipeline. The 87-base-pair reads could not distinguish some IMGT-functional V segments, including TRBV6-2 and TRBV6-3, so those segments were excluded.

Library preparation employed the immunoSEQ multiplex PCR assay. For the multiplex PCR, a mixture combining 60 forward primers for TCR Vbeta segments and 13 reverse primers for TCR Jbeta segments was used. Amplification of the CDR3 region of rearranged TCR beta genes was performed with a multiplex PCR assay on genomic DNA. The Illumina HiSeq System was used to sequence the amplified TCR beta libraries as 87-base-pair reads. For the original study's pipeline: A later analysis counted around 72 million unique TCR beta chains across the 550 to 800 repertoires, and 10 million to 12 million of these chains were shared by at least two donors. Raw reads were error-corrected and collapsed into unique sequences by a nearest-neighbor algorithm in which closely related sequences were merged to remove PCR and sequencing errors. CDR3 sequences were aligned to IMGT reference sequences to assign V, D and J gene segments. For a sequence to be retained, a match of at least six nucleotides to both a V gene segment and a J gene segment was required. A rearrangement was called productive if the CDR3 had no stop codons and remained in frame with V and J, and every other rearrangement was called non-productive. CDR3 was defined according to IMGT convention as the region running from the second conserved V-encoded cysteine to the conserved J-encoded phenylalanine. The earlier analysis of some 600 of the donors excluded sequences that lacked an unambiguous match to a single V gene segment. An earlier analysis of 450 to 650 of the donors called V segments functional above 56.7% productive rearrangements and segregating when the between-donor standard deviation exceeded 5%. A statistical classification framework was developed to diagnose cytomegalovirus status using the catalog of TCR beta chain sequences. In a later analysis, TCR nucleotide sequences were compared against IMGT/GENE-DB human TR gene sequences so that V and J genes could be assigned. Using the TCRdist pipeline, a later analysis assigned CDR3 sequences along with most-parsimonious VDJ recombination scenarios. In a later analysis, each TCR beta chain was defined by its CDR3 amino acid sequence together with its V-gene family, and reads without a unique V-gene family were excluded. A later analysis removed 550 to 700 highly shared, low-generation-probability nucleotide sequences to deal with suspected cross-contamination and a sequencing artifact. For each public chain, a later analysis derived a clonal expansion index from normalized ranks of inferred template counts within each repertoire. A later analysis computed generation probabilities with a VDJ recombination model fitted to out-of-frame rearrangements, and checked the results against IGoR. Hypergeometric tests were used in a later analysis to score TCR-TCR, TCR-HLA and TCR-CMV co-occurrence, with a repertoire-size bias correction applied to the TCR pairs. To estimate false discovery rates, a later analysis permuted the HLA or CMV assignments 20 times. In a later analysis, co-occurring TCRs were grouped using DBSCAN, and TCRdist sequence similarity was added for clustering within HLA-allele-positive subsets. Repertoires with fewer than 30,000 or more than 120,000 public chains, plus five repertoires with anomalous nucleotide sharing, were excluded from co-occurrence clustering. TCRdb re-hosts the immuneACCESS table, in-frame sequences only. Its copies lack some clones; in the studies checked, an unresolved V gene accounts for under half of them, and the cause for the rest is not known. D and trimming were read from the DNA, whereas the V and J calls and clone size are those reported in that table. For this sample there are 110,000 to 150,000 clones; around 75% appear just once. Less than 5% of the sample goes to the ten largest clones.

The cohort comprised 710 or so healthy bone marrow donors. Cohort members were all nominally healthy when sampled, although unrecorded immune exposures were likely present. The donor tested CMV seronegative and was one of the 352 seronegative cohort members. Each donor provided a peripheral blood sample, and peripheral blood mononuclear cells were used for TCR beta sequencing. The Qiagen DNeasy Blood Extraction Kit was used to extract genomic DNA from the blood cell samples. Notes on this clone: Its antigen target is currently unknown. The sample holds no much larger clone one base away, and base qualities are not on file. The sample holds other DNA sequences that translate to the same CDR3.

Sequenced: PBMCs. This sequence originates from a man aged 55-75 years in good health and CMV-seronegative. The chain is encoded by TRBV7-9 joined to TRBJ1-1; no D gene call is confident. CDR3 sequence: CASSLGATEAFF. The DNA is TGTGCCAGCAGCTTAGGGGCCACTGAAGCTTTCTTT.